This TCR beta chain is from a study of shared clonotypes between healthy human individuals. Overall study context: Per donor, CD8 memory used one plate, CD8 naive used two, CD4 memory used three and CD4 naive used three.

Unmatched junction bases numbered 15, after V lost 4 bases and J lost 8 bases. Per the germline V gene, CDR1 is MNHNS and CDR2 is SASEGT. CDR3 length: 17 residues. Selected positively for CCR7 and CD45RO-negative, naive CD8 cells excluded terminally differentiated effector memory CD45RA+ cells. Donors were healthy HIV-negative adults without recently reported acute infections or vaccinations. As handled by the study authors: ImmunoSEQ yielded junction-only sequences lacking quality scores, so filtering differed. The assay was immunoSEQ multiplex PCR, and TCRdb's table has in-frame clones only and misses some. V and J calls and clone size are as listed in that table; D and trimming were resolved from the DNA. The repertoire holds approximately 2,200,000 clones, with about 93% as singletons.

Material: naive CD8+ T cells from PBMCs. The sequence was obtained from a man between 18 and 35 years old in good health. Some clones in this sample may be carry-over from other donors' samples. The rearrangement joins TRBV6-1 to TRBJ1-4; TRBD1 aligns across 8 bases. CDR3 nucleotide sequence: TGTGCCAGCAGTGGGAAGACAGGGGCCCGCATTAGGGAAAAACTGTTTTTT. This encodes CASSGKTGARIREKLFF.